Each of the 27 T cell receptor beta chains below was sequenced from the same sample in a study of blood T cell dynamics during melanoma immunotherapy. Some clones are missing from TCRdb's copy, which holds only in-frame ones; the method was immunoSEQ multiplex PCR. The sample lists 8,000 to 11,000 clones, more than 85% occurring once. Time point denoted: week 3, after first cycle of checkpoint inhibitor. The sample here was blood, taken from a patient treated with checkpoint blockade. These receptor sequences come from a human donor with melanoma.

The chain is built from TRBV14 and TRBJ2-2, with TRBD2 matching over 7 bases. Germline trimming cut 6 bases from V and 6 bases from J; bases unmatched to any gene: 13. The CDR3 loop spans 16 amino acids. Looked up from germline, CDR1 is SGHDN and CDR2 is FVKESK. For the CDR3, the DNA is TGTGCCAGCAGTATTATAGGGCTAGCGGTGGCCGGGGAGCTGTTTTTT. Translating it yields CASSIIGLAVAGELFF.

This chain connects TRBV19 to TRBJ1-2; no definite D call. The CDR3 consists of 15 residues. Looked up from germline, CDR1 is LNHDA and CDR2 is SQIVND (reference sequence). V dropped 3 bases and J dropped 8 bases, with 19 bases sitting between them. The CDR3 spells CASSISQANRRGYTF. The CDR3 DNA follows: TGTGCCAGTAGTATTAGTCAGGCCAACCGTCGGGGCTACACCTTC.

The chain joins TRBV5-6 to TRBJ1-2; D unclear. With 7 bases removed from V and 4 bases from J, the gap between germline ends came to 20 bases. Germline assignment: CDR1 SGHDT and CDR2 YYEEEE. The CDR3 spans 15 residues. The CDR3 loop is CASQSSSRKTYGYTF. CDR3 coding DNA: TGTGCCAGCCAAAGTAGTAGTCGAAAGACCTATGGCTACACCTTC. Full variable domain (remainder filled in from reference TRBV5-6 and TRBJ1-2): DAGVTQSPTHLIKTRGQQVTLRCSPKSGHDTVSWYQQALGQGPQFIFQYYEEEERQRGNFPDRFSGHQFPNYSSELNVNALLLGDSALYLCASQSSSRKTYGYTFGSGTRLTVV.

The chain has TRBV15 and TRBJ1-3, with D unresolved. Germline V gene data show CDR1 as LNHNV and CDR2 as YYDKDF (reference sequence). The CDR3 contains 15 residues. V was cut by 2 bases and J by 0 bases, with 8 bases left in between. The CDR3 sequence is CATSRTGYSGNTIYF. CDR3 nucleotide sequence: TGTGCCACCAGCAGAACGGGGTACTCTGGAAACACCATATATTTT. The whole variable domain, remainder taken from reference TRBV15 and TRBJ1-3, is DAMVIQNPRYQVTQFGKPVTLSCSQTLNHNVMYWYQQKSSQAPKLLFHYYDKDFNNEADTPDNFQSRRPNTSFCFLDIRSPGLGDTAMYLCATSRTGYSGNTIYFGEGSWLTVV.

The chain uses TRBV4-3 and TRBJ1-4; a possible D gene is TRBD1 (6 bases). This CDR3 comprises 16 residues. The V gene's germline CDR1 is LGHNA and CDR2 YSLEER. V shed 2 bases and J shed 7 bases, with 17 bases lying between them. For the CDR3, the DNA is TGCGCCAGCAGCCAATTACCACAGGGAGGGGGTGAAAAACTGTTTTTT. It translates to CASSQLPQGGGEKLFF.

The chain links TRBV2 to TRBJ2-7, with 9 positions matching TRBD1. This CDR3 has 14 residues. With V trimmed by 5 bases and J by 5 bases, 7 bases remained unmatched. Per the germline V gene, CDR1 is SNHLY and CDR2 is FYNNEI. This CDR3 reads CASSPRDRANEQYF. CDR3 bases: TGTGCCAGCAGTCCCCGGGACAGGGCCAACGAGCAGTACTTC.

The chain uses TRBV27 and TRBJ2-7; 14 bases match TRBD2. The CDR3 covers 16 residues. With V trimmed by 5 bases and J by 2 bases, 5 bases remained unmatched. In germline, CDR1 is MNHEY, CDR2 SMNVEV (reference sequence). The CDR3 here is CASSPEGLAGAYEQYF. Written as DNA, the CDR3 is TGTGCCAGCAGTCCCGAGGGACTAGCGGGGGCCTACGAGCAGTACTTC.

The CDR3: CSVGSGAGNTIYF. CDR3 sequence (DNA): TGCAGCGTTGGGTCAGGGGCCGGGAACACCATATATTTT. J is TRBJ1-3 and V is TRBV29-1; D may be TRBD1 (6 bases). Germline assignment: CDR1 SQVTM and CDR2 ANQGSEA. CDR3 length: 13 amino acids. V shed 4 bases and J shed 7 bases, with 14 bases lying between them.

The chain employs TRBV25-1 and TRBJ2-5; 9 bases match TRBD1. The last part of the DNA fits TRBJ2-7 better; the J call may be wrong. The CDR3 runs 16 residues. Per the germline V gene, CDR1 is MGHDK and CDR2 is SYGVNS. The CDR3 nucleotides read TGTGCCACCTCTAACGTTAACCGGACAGGGGCCTACGAGCAGTACTTC. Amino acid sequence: CATSNVNRTGAYEQYF.

The CDR3 reads CASSAGTGGWEQYF. The CDR3 DNA reads as TGTGCCAGCAGCGCCGGGACAGGGGGGTGGGAGCAGTACTTC. The chain is built from TRBV9 and TRBJ2-7, with TRBD1 identical over 11 bases. Trimming cost V 3 bases and J 7 bases; bases outside gene matches: 6. This CDR3 is 14 amino acids long. Looked up from germline, CDR1 is SGDLS and CDR2 is YYNGEE.

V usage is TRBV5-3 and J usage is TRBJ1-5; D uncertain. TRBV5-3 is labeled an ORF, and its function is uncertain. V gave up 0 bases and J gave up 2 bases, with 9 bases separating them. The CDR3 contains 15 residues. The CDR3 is CARSLEYPGNQPQHF. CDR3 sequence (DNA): TGTGCCAGAAGCTTGGAGTATCCAGGCAATCAGCCCCAGCATTTT.

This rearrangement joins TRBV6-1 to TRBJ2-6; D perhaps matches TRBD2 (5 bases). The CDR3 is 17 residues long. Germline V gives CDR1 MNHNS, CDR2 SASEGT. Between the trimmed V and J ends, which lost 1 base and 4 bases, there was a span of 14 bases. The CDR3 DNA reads TGTGCCAGCAGTGAAGGGGCCGGAGGTTACGGGGCCAACGTCCTGACTTTC. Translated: CASSEGAGGYGANVLTF.

CDR3 amino acids: CASSIMEGDTIYF. The CDR3 DNA is TGTGCCAGCAGCATCATGGAGGGGGACACCATATATTTT. The chain carries TRBV11-2 and TRBJ1-3; the D gene is possibly TRBD1 (6 bases). The CDR3 covers 13 residues. V lost 5 bases and J 8 bases, leaving 13 bases between the germline ends. CDR1 and CDR2 from the germline V gene are SGHAT and FQNNGV. The whole variable domain, remainder taken from reference TRBV11-2 and TRBJ1-3, is EAGVAQSPRYKIIEKRQSVAFWCNPISGHATLYWYQQILGQGPKLLIQFQNNGVVDDSQLPKDRFSAERLKGVDSTLKIQPAKLEDSAVYLCASSIMEGDTIYFGEGSWLTVV.

The CDR3: CASSQEWAASGSSYEQYF. In nucleotides, the CDR3 is TGCGCCAGCAGCCAAGAATGGGCGGCTAGCGGGAGTTCCTACGAGCAGTACTTC. The chain couples TRBV4-1 to TRBJ2-7; 10 nucleotides line up with TRBD2. The CDR3 totals 18 residues. Germline V gene lookup returns CDR1 MGHRA and CDR2 YSYEKL. Unmatched junction bases numbered 9, after V lost 0 bases and J lost 1 base.

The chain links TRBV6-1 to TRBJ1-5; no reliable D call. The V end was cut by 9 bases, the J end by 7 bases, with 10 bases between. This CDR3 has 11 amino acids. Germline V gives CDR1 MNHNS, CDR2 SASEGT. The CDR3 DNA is TGTGCCAGTGGTTGGGGACAGCCCCAGCATTTT. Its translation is CASGWGQPQHF.

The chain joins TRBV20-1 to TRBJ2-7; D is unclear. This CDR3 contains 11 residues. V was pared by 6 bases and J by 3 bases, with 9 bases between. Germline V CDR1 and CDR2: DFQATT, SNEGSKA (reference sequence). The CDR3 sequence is CSASPSYEQYF. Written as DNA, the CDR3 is TGCAGTGCGTCTCCCAGCTACGAGCAGTACTTC.

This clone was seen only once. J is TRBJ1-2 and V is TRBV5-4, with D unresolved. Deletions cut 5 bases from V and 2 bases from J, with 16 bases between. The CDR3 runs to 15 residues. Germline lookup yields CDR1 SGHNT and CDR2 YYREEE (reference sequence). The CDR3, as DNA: TGTGCCAGCAGTACGCGGCTCACCACGAACTATGGCTACACCTTC. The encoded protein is CASSTRLTTNYGYTF.

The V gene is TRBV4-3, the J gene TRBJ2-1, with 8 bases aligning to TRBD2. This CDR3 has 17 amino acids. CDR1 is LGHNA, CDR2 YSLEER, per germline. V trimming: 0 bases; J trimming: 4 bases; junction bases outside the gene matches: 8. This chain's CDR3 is CASSQDEVSGSYNEQFF. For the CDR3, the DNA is TGCGCCAGCAGCCAAGACGAGGTCAGCGGGAGTTACAATGAGCAGTTCTTC.

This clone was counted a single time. CDR3 amino acids: CASSQESNSPLHF. The CDR3 nucleotides are TGTGCCAGCAGCCAAGAGTCGAATTCACCCCTCCACTTT. This chain connects TRBV14 to TRBJ1-6; D remains ambiguous. V lost 0 bases and J 7 bases, leaving 4 bases between the germline ends. This CDR3 comprises 13 residues. Per the germline V gene, CDR1 is SGHDN and CDR2 is FVKESK.

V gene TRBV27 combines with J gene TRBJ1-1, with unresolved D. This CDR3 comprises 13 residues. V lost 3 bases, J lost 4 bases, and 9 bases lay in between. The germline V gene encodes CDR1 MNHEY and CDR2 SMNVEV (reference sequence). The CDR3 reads CASSFLETTEAFF. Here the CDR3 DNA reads TGTGCCAGCAGTTTTCTGGAGACCACTGAAGCTTTCTTT.

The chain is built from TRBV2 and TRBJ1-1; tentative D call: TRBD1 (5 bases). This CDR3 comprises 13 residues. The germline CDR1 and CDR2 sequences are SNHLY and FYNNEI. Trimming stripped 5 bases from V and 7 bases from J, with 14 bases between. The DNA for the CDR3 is TGTGCCAGCAGTCGCGACAGTGGGCTTGAAGCTTTCTTT. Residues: CASSRDSGLEAFF.

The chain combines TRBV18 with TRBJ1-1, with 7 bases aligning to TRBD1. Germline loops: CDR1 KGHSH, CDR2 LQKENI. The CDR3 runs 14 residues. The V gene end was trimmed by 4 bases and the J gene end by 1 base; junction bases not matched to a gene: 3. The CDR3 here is CASSLYRGNTEAFF. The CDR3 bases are TGTGCCAGCTCACTCTACAGGGGGAACACTGAAGCTTTCTTT.

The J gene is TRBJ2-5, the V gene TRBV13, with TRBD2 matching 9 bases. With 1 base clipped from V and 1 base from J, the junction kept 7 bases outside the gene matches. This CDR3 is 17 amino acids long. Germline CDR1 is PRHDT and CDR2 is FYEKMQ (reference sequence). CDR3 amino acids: CASSLEGAGGTQETQYF. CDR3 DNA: TGTGCCAGCAGCTTAGAAGGGGCGGGAGGGACCCAAGAGACCCAGTACTTC. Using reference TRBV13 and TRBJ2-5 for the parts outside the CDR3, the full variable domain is AAGVIQSPRHLIKEKRETATLKCYPIPRHDTVYWYQQGPGQDPQFLISFYEKMQSDKGSIPDRFSAQQFSDYHSELNMSSLELGDSALYFCASSLEGAGGTQETQYFGPGTRLLVL.

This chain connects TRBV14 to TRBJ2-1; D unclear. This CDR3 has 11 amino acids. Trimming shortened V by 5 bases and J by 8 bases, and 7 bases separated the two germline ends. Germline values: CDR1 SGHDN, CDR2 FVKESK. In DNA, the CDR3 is TGTGCCAGCAGCTCAACGGATGAGCAGTTCTTC. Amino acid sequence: CASSSTDEQFF.

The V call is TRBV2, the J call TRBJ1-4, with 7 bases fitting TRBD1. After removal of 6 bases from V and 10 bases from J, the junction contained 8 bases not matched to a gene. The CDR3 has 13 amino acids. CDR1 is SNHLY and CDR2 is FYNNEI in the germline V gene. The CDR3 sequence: CASRTGSSAKLFF. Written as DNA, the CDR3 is TGTGCCAGCAGGACAGGGTCCTCCGCAAAACTGTTTTTT.

The CDR3: CASSPGNGINYGYTF. CDR3 nucleotides: TGTGCCAGCAGCCCCGGAAACGGAATCAACTATGGCTACACCTTC. V and J are TRBV11-2 and TRBJ1-2; D call uncertain. The CDR3 is 15 residues long. CDR1 is SGHAT, CDR2 FQNNGV, per germline. V dropped 5 bases and J dropped 2 bases, with 15 bases sitting between them.

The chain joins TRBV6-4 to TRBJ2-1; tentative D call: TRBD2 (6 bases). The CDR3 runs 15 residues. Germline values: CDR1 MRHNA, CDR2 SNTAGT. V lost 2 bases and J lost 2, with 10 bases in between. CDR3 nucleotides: TGTGCCAGCAGTGACGGGAGGAGCCCCTACAATGAGCAGTTCTTC. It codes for CASSDGRSPYNEQFF.